The TCR beta chain described here comes from a study of human T cells and chemical hapten exposure. Turning to the study itself: Per-sample variation in TCR yield stemmed mainly from small pooled library volume differences. Study observations and caveats: Following DPC sensitization, TCRs present above 1 in 1000 frequency showed no change.

Single cDNA molecules in the library carried unique molecular identifiers attached during preparation. Authors' data handling: Counts of TCRs in each sample centred on a median of around 99,000 and extended from roughly 25,000 to 750,000. TCRdb recomputed calls from the reads with MiXCR, one row per CDR3 protein. What appears here as the V and J calls and clone size reflects TCRdb's work, not the paper's. This sample has about 120,000 distinct CDR3 sequences, with roughly 8.5% found just once. The germline V gene encodes CDR1 MNHNS and CDR2 SASEGT. Trimming stripped 8 bases from V and 0 bases from J, with 11 bases between. CDR3 length: 14 amino acids. The table lists this clonotype with a count of one. As yet, its antigen is unknown. Someone pulled total RNA out of unfractionated whole blood.

The specimen was whole blood. V is TRBV6-1 and J is TRBJ1-5, with D tentatively TRBD1 (5 bases). The sequence was collected from a human donor in good health. Some clones in this sample may be carry-over from other donors' samples. The CDR3 DNA follows: TGTGCCAGCGGGGGAGAGTATAGCAATCAGCCCCAGCATTTT. Translating it yields CASGGEYSNQPQHF.